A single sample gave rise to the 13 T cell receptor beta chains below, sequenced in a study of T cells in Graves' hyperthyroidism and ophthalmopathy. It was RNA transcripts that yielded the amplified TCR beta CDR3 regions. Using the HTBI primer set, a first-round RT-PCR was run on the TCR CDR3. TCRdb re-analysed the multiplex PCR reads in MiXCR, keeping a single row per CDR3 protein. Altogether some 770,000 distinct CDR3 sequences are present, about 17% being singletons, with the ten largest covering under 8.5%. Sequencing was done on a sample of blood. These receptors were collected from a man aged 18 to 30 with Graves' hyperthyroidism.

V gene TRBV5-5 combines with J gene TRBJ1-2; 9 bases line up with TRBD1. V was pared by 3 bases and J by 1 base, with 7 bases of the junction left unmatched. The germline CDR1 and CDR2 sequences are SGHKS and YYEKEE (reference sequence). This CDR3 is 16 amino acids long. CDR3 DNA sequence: TGTGCCAGCAGCTACGCCCGGGGACAGGGTAACTATGGCTACACCTTC. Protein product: CASSYARGQGNYGYTF.

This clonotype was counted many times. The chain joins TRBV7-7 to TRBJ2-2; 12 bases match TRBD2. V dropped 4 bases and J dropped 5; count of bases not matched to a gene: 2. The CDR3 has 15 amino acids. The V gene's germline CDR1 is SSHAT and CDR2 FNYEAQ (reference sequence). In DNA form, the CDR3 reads TGTGCCAGCAGCTACCTAGCGGGAGGGACCGGGGAGCTGTTTTTT. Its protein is CASSYLAGGTGELFF. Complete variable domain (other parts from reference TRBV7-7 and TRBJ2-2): GAGVSQSPRYKVTKRGQDVTLRCDPISSHATLYWYQQALGQGPEFLTYFNYEAQPDKSGLPSDRFSAERPEGSISTLTIQRTEQRDSAMYRCASSYLAGGTGELFFGEGSRLTVL.

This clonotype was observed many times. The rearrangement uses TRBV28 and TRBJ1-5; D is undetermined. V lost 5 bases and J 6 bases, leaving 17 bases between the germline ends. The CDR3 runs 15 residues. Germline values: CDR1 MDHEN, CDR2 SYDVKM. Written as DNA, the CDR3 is TGTGCCAGCAGTCCCCGGGGTGCGGGAGGTCAGCCCCAGCATTTT. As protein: CASSPRGAGGQPQHF.

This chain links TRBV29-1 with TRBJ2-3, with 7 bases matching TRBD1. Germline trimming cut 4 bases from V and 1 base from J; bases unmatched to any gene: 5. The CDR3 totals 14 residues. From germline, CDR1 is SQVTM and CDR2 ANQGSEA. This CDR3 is CSVVDRAGTDTQYF. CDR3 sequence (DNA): TGCAGCGTTGTTGACAGGGCCGGCACAGATACGCAGTATTTT.

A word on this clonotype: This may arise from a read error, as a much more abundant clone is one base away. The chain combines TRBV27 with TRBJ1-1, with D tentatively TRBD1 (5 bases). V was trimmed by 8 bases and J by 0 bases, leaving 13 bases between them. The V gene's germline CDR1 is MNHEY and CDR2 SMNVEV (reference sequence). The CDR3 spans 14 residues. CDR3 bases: TGTGCCAGCGGCCGGGGGGTCTTGAACACTGAAGCTTTCTTT. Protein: CASGRGVLNTEAFF.

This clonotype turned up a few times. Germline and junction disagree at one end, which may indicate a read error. CDR3 coding DNA: TGCAGCGTTGGGTTCCGACTAGCGAAATACAATGAGCAATTCTTC. Its protein product is CSVGFRLAKYNEQFF. The chain has TRBV29-1 and TRBJ2-1; 8 bases align to TRBD2. Germline CDR1 reads SQVTM; CDR2 reads ANQGSEA. This CDR3 has 15 residues.

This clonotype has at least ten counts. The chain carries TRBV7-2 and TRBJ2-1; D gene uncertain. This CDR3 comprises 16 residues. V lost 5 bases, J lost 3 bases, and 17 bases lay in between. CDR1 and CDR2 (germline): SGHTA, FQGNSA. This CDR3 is CASSIGLGGSYNEQFF. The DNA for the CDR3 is TGTGCCAGCAGCATAGGGTTGGGCGGAAGCTACAATGAGCAGTTCTTC.

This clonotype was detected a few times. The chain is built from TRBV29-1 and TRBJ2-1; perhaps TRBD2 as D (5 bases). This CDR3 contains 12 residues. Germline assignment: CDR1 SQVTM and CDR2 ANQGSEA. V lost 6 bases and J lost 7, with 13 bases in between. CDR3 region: CSVPTRQNEQFF. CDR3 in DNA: TGCAGCGTCCCCACTAGGCAGAATGAGCAGTTCTTC.

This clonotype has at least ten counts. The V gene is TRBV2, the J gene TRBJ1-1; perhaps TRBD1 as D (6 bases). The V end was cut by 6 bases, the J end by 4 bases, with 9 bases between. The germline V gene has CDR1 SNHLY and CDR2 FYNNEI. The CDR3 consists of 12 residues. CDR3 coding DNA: TGTGCCAGCAGCGAACAGGGCACTGAAGCTTTCTTT. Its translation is CASSEQGTEAFF.

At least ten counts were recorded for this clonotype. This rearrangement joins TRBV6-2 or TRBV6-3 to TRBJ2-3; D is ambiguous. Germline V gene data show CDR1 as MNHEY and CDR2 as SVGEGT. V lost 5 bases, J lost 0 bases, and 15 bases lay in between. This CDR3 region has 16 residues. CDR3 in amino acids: CASSPRPIQSTDTQYF. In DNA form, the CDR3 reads TGTGCCAGCAGTCCCCGGCCGATTCAGAGCACAGATACGCAGTATTTT.

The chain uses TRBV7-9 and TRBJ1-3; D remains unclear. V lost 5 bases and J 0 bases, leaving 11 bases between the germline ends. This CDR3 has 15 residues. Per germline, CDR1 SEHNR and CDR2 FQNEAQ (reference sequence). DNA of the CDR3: TGTGCCAGCAGCCTTACAGTATTCTCTGGAAACACCATATATTTT. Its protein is CASSLTVFSGNTIYF.

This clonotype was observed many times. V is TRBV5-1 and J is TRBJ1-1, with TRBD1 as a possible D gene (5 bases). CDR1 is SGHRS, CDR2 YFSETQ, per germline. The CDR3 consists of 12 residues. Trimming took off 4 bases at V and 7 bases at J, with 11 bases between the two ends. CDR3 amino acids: CASSTTDSEAFF. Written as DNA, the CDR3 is TGCGCCAGCAGCACTACCGACAGTGAAGCTTTCTTT.

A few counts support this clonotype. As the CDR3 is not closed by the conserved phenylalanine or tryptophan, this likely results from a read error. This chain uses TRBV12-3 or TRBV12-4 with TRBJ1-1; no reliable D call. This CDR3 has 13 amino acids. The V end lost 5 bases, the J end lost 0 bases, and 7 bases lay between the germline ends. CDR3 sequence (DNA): TGTGCCAGCAGTCGGGCCGTGAACACTGAAGCTTTCCTT. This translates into CASSRAVNTEAFL.